The next 28 T cell receptor beta chains were all read from a single sample in a study of blood T cell repertoires in COVID-19. The data were produced by immunoSEQ multiplex PCR, yet TCRdb's version contains in-frame clones alone and is incomplete. Of roughly 200,000 clones listed, over 80% are singletons. Sequenced material: PBMCs or T cells enriched from blood (not recorded which). These receptors came from a woman aged 25-40 years who had been exposed to COVID-19.

The genes are TRBV12-5 and TRBJ1-1; D is ambiguous. CDR3 length: 11 amino acids. The germline gives CDR1 LGHNT, CDR2 FRNRAP. The ends were cut back, 1 base at V and 11 bases at J, with 8 bases in the middle. The CDR3 DNA sequence: TGTGCTAGTGGTTTGGACAGAGACGCTTTCTTT. Its protein is CASGLDRDAFF.

This clone came up once. DNA of the CDR3: TGTGCCAGCAGTTCCCTCGGCAGGGGCAGAATCTACGAGCAGTACTTC. This gives the protein CASSSLGRGRIYEQYF. The chain recombines TRBV27 with TRBJ2-7; D possibly corresponds to TRBD1 (6 bases). Germline V gene data show CDR1 as MNHEY and CDR2 as SMNVEV (reference sequence). V lost 4 bases and J 3 bases, leaving 19 bases between the germline ends. The CDR3 length is 16 residues.

This sequence joins TRBV29-1 and TRBJ2-6; D not certain. Trimming stripped 0 bases from V and 2 bases from J, with 14 bases between. The CDR3 is made up of 17 amino acids. Looked up from germline, CDR1 is SQVTM and CDR2 is ANQGSEA. CDR3 coding DNA: TGCAGCGTTGAAGATCTTGACACCGACACTGGGGCCAACGTCCTGACTTTC. Translation gives CSVEDLDTDTGANVLTF.

Here the CDR3 DNA reads TGTGCCAGCAGGGCGACAGGGAGCTTCTACAATGAGCAGTTCTTC. Translated, it gives CASRATGSFYNEQFF. This chain connects TRBV7-8 to TRBJ2-1; TRBD1 agrees at 7 bases. The junction had 8 bases not matched to a gene; V was cut back by 6 bases and J by 3 bases. CDR3 length: 15 amino acids. The germline gives CDR1 SGHVS, CDR2 FQNEAQ.

This clone was seen a few times. The chain joins TRBV7-9 to TRBJ2-7, with D perhaps TRBD1 (5 bases). Germline V gene data show CDR1 as SEHNR and CDR2 as FQNEAQ (reference sequence). V shed 5 bases and J shed 4 bases, with 12 bases lying between them. The CDR3 has 13 residues. The CDR3 protein is CASSTVRVYEQYF. The CDR3 DNA sequence: TGTGCCAGCAGCACTGTCAGGGTTTACGAGCAGTACTTC.

The chain recombines TRBV18 with TRBJ2-1, with 8 bases fitting TRBD2. Germline-derived CDR1 and CDR2 are KGHSH and LQKENI. The J segment lost 2 bases and the V segment lost 2 bases, leaving 5 bases of the junction unmatched. The CDR3 covers 16 residues. The CDR3 DNA sequence: TGTGCCAGCTCACCAGGGGGTAGCGGGGCCTACAATGAGCAGTTCTTC. Its protein is CASSPGGSGAYNEQFF.

The V call is TRBV7-8, the J call TRBJ1-4, with 9 bases identical to TRBD1. This CDR3 comprises 15 residues. V dropped 0 bases and J dropped 8; count of bases not matched to a gene: 4. The germline V gene encodes CDR1 SGHVS and CDR2 FQNEAQ. CDR3 in DNA: TGTGCCAGCAGCTTAGCGACAGGGGGTATGGAAAAACTGTTTTTT. Translating gives CASSLATGGMEKLFF.

This rearrangement joins TRBV19 to TRBJ2-2; 7 bases align to TRBD1. The trim removed 4 bases at V and 5 bases at J, leaving 7 bases unmatched. This CDR3 is built from 15 residues. Per the germline V gene, CDR1 is LNHDA and CDR2 is SQIVND (reference sequence). The CDR3: CASSTGQVKTGELFF. The DNA for the CDR3 is TGTGCCAGTAGTACAGGACAGGTCAAAACCGGGGAGCTGTTTTTT.

This chain uses TRBV4-3 with TRBJ2-7; D gene unclear. CDR1 LGHNA and CDR2 YSLEER come from the germline V gene. Trimming pared 3 bases from V and 3 bases from J, leaving 15 bases between. The CDR3 spans 15 residues. The CDR3 DNA reads TGCGCCAGCAGCCACGAACAAACCCCTCTCTACGAGCAGTACTTC. It specifies CASSHEQTPLYEQYF.

The rearrangement links TRBV5-1 to TRBJ1-1, with D possibly TRBD1 on 6 matching bases. There are 15 residues in the CDR3. CDR1 SGHRS and CDR2 YFSETQ come from the germline V gene. Trimming shortened V by 0 bases and J by 1 base, and 10 bases separated the two germline ends. This CDR3 reads CASSLDRARNTEAFF. For the CDR3, the DNA is TGCGCCAGCAGCTTGGACAGGGCTAGGAACACTGAAGCTTTCTTT.

The V gene is TRBV6-5, the J gene TRBJ2-3, with D possibly TRBD1 on 6 matching bases. The V end was cut by 6 bases, the J end by 13 bases, with 11 bases between. The CDR3 spans 10 residues. CDR1 is MNHEY and CDR2 is SVGAGI in the germline V gene. The CDR3 region has the DNA TGTGCCAGCAGGGACTGGGACAAGTATTTT. Protein sequence: CASRDWDKYF.

The V gene is TRBV11-2, the J gene TRBJ2-1, with 10 bases identical to TRBD2. Germline CDR1 is SGHAT and CDR2 is FQNNGV. This CDR3 comprises 17 residues. The ends lost 5 bases at V and 3 bases at J; junction bases unmatched: 10. The CDR3 region is CASSPIDSGGIYNEQFF. CDR3 in DNA: TGTGCCAGCAGCCCTATCGATAGCGGGGGGATCTACAATGAGCAGTTCTTC.

The chain uses TRBV7-2 and TRBJ2-4, with 7 bases lining up with TRBD1. V gave up 5 bases and J gave up 2 bases; unmatched junction bases: 6. CDR1 SGHTA and CDR2 FQGNSA come from the germline V gene. CDR3 length equals 15 residues. The CDR3 region has the DNA TGTGCCAGCAGCCCCATAGGGGGCACCAAAAACATTCAGTACTTC. Translated: CASSPIGGTKNIQYF. The whole variable domain, filled in from reference TRBV7-2 and TRBJ2-4, reads GAGVSQSPSNKVTEKGKDVELRCDPISGHTALYWYRQSLGQGLEFLIYFQGNSAPDKSGLPSDRFSAERTGGSVSTLTIQRTQQEDSAVYLCASSPIGGTKNIQYFGAGTRLSVL.

The table lists this clone with a few counts. The rearrangement joins TRBV7-9 to TRBJ1-4; D is perhaps TRBD1 (6 bases). The CDR3 is 13 amino acids. Germline V CDR1 and CDR2: SEHNR, FQNEAQ (reference sequence). V was clipped by 2 bases and J by 8 bases, with 9 bases between them. CDR3 bases: TGTGCCAGCAGCTTAAGGGGGGGAGAAAAACTGTTTTTT. It encodes CASSLRGGEKLFF.

The chain joins TRBV19 to TRBJ1-4; a possible D gene is TRBD1 (6 bases). This CDR3 has 15 amino acids. V was trimmed by 5 bases and J by 3 bases, leaving 13 bases between them. Germline CDR1 LNHDA, CDR2 SQIVND (reference sequence). DNA of the CDR3: TGTGCCAGTAGTGCGGGGGGGACACCTAATGAAAAACTGTTTTTT. Translated: CASSAGGTPNEKLFF.

V gene TRBV18 combines with J gene TRBJ2-6; tentative D call: TRBD1 (9 bases). This CDR3 region has 21 residues. Trimming removed 3 bases from V and 0 bases from J, with 24 bases in between. Germline-derived CDR1 and CDR2 are KGHSH and LQKENI. CDR3 protein: CASSPRGDRELKSSGANVLTF. The DNA for the CDR3 is TGTGCCAGCTCACCGCGGGGGGACAGGGAGCTAAAAAGCTCTGGGGCCAACGTCCTGACTTTC. Together with reference TRBV18 and TRBJ2-6, the CDR3 gives the full variable domain: NAGVMQNPRHLVRRRGQEARLRCSPMKGHSHVYWYRQLPEEGLKFMVYLQKENIIDESGMPKERFSAEFPKEGPSILRIQQVVRGDSAAYFCASSPRGDRELKSSGANVLTFGAGSRLTVL.

The chain links TRBV25-1 to TRBJ2-7, with D maybe TRBD2 (5 bases). Germline V lookup: CDR1 MGHDK, CDR2 SYGVNS. The germline V and J ends were trimmed by 3 bases and 6 bases, with 18 bases remaining between them. The CDR3 has 15 amino acids. The CDR3 sequence: CASSESDSVLIEQYF. The CDR3 DNA is TGTGCCAGCAGTGAGTCGGACTCTGTGCTAATCGAGCAGTACTTC.

This clone was observed once. V usage is TRBV9 and J usage is TRBJ1-1, with D uncertain. The V gene lost 0 bases and the J gene lost 6 bases, with 6 bases spanning the gap. CDR1 and CDR2 from the germline V gene are SGDLS and YYNGEE. This CDR3 is built from 12 residues. Here the CDR3 reads CASSVVKSEAFF. CDR3 DNA: TGTGCCAGCAGCGTAGTTAAATCTGAAGCTTTCTTT.

This chain links TRBV11-2 with TRBJ1-2; D is ambiguous. This CDR3 has 15 amino acids. Looked up from germline, CDR1 is SGHAT and CDR2 is FQNNGV. Trimming shortened V by 0 bases and J by 0 bases, and 8 bases separated the two germline ends. As DNA, the CDR3 is TGTGCCAGCAGCTTAGAAGGTAGCTCTAACTATGGCTACACCTTC. Its protein is CASSLEGSSNYGYTF.

The chain has TRBV12-3 or TRBV12-4 and TRBJ1-2, with a tentative D call TRBD1 (6 bases). The V end was cut by 4 bases, the J end by 8 bases, with 8 bases between. The CDR3 loop spans 11 amino acids. CDR3 in amino acids: CASSYREGYTF. Written as DNA, the CDR3 is TGTGCCAGCAGTTACAGGGAAGGCTACACCTTC.

The chain recombines TRBV7-6 with TRBJ1-1; D unresolved. The CDR3 consists of 13 residues. Trimming removed 2 bases at V and 1 base at J, with 5 bases between. CDR1 is SGHVS and CDR2 is FNYEAQ in the germline V gene. CDR3 DNA: TGTGCCAGCAGCTTAATATGGAACACTGAAGCTTTCTTT. Protein sequence: CASSLIWNTEAFF.

This clone was observed a handful of times. V gene TRBV6-5 combines with J gene TRBJ1-5; possible D gene TRBD1, 5 bases. The CDR3 totals 12 residues. V lost 8 bases and J 4 bases, leaving 9 bases between the germline ends. Germline CDR1 and CDR2: MNHEY and SVGAGI. The CDR3 bases are TGTGCCAGCGACAGATGGAATCAGCCCCAGCATTTT. As protein: CASDRWNQPQHF.

This chain links TRBV6-5 with TRBJ2-7; 8 nucleotides match TRBD2. The CDR3 has 14 residues. Germline-derived CDR1 and CDR2 are MNHEY and SVGAGI. With 7 bases clipped from V and 1 base from J, the junction kept 6 bases outside the gene matches. CDR3 nucleotide sequence: TGTGCCAGCAACCCGGGGGGGGGATCCTACGAGCAGTACTTC. Protein sequence: CASNPGGGSYEQYF.

The genes are TRBV7-6 and TRBJ2-2, with TRBD2 matching 8 bases. V shed 6 bases, J shed 0 bases, and the junction held 3 bases outside the gene matches. Per germline, CDR1 SGHVS and CDR2 FNYEAQ. This CDR3 comprises 15 residues. In nucleotides, the CDR3 is TGTGCCAGCAGACCCGGGGGGGCGAACACCGGGGAGCTGTTTTTT. As protein: CASRPGGANTGELFF.

This chain joins TRBV3-1 (or the pseudogene TRBV3-2) and TRBJ2-5; possible D gene TRBD1, 6 bases. In germline, CDR1 is LGHDT, CDR2 YNNKEL (reference sequence). The CDR3 totals 17 residues. V was clipped by 3 bases and J by 3 bases, with 20 bases between them. The CDR3 here is CASSHRALGQRKETQYF. CDR3 sequence (DNA): TGTGCCAGCAGCCATCGGGCCCTAGGACAGAGAAAAGAGACCCAGTACTTC.

The chain uses TRBV24-1 and TRBJ2-1, with 9 nucleotides matching TRBD1. The CDR3 loop spans 15 amino acids. V lost 5 bases, J lost 4 bases, and 5 bases stayed unmatched. From germline, CDR1 is KGHDR and CDR2 SFDVKD. This CDR3 is CATSAGTGFYNEQFF. The CDR3 DNA sequence: TGTGCCACCAGTGCCGGGACAGGGTTTTACAATGAGCAGTTCTTC.

Here the CDR3 reads CASSLPGQYGEQYF. In DNA form, the CDR3 reads TGTGCCAGCAGCTTGCCGGGACAGTATGGCGAGCAGTACTTC. The chain links TRBV5-4 to TRBJ2-7, with 7 bases matching TRBD1. V trimming: 1 base; J trimming: 6 bases; junction bases outside the gene matches: 7. This CDR3 spans 14 amino acids. Germline lookup yields CDR1 SGHNT and CDR2 YYREEE (reference sequence).

The genes are TRBV2 and TRBJ2-7; tentative D call: TRBD2 (5 bases). The CDR3 loop spans 13 amino acids. V lost 5 bases and J 0 bases, leaving 8 bases between the germline ends. Germline V gene lookup returns CDR1 SNHLY and CDR2 FYNNEI. This CDR3 reads CASSQGSSYEQYF. As DNA, the CDR3 is TGTGCCAGCAGTCAAGGGAGCTCCTACGAGCAGTACTTC. The whole variable domain, filled in from reference TRBV2 and TRBJ2-7, reads EPEVTQTPSHQVTQMGQEVILRCVPISNHLYFYWYRQILGQKVEFLVSFYNNEISEKSEIFDDQFSVERPDGSNFTLKIRSTKLEDSAMYFCASSQGSSYEQYFGPGTRLTVT.